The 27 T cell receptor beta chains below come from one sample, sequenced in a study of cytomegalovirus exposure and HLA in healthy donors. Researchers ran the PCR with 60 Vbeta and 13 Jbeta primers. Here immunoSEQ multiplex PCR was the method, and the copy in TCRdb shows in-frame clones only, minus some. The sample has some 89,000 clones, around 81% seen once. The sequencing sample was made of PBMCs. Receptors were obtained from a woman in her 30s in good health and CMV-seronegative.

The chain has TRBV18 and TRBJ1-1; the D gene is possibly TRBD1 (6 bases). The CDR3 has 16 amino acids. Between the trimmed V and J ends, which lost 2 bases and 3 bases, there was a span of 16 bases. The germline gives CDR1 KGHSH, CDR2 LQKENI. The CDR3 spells CASSPVGQPGDTEAFF. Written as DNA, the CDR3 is TGTGCCAGCTCACCAGTCGGCCAGCCAGGGGACACTGAAGCTTTCTTT.

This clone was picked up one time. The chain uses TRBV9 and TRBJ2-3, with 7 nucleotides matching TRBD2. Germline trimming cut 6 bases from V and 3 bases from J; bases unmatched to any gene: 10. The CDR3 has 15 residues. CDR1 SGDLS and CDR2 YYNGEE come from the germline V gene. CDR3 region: CASTLRAGNTDTQYF. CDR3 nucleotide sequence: TGTGCCAGCACCCTCCGAGCGGGGAATACAGATACGCAGTATTTT.

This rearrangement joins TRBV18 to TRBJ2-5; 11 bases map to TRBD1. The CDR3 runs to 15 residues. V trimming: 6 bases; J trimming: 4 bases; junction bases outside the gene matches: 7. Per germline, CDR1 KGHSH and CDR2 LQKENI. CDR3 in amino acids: CASSPGTGGRETQYF. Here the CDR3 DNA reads TGTGCCAGCTCCCCTGGGACAGGGGGAAGAGAGACCCAGTACTTC.

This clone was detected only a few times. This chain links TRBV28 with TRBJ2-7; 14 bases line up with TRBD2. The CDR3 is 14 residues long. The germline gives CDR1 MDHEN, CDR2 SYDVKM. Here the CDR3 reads CASSSHGLAGGPAV. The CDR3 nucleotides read TGTGCCAGCAGTTCCCACGGACTAGCGGGAGGCCCAGCCGTC.

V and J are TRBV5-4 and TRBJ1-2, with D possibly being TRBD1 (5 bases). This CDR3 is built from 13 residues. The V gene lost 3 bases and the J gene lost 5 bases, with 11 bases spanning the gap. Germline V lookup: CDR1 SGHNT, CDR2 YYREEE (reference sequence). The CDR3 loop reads CASSSGSQYGYTF. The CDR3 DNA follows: TGTGCCAGCAGCTCAGGGTCCCAATATGGCTACACCTTC.

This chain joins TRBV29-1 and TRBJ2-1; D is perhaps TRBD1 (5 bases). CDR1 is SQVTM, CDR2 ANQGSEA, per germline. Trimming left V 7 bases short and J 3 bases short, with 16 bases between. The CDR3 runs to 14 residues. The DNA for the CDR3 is TGCAGCGCCACCCGCCAGGGCCTCTACAATGAGCAGTTCTTC. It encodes CSATRQGLYNEQFF.

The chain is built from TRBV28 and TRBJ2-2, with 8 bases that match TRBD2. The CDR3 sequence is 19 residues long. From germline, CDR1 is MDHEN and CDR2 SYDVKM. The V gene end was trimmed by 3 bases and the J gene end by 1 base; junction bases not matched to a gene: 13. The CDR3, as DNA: TGTGCCAGCAGTTTCCCCAGGGGAGCGGGGGTGAAGAACACCGGGGAGCTGTTTTTT. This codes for CASSFPRGAGVKNTGELFF.

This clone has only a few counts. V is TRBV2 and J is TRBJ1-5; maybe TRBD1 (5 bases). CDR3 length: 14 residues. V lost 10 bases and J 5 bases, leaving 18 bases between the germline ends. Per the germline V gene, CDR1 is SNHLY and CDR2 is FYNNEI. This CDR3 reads CATRAGGSYQPQHF. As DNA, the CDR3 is TGTGCCACCCGCGCCGGGGGGAGTTATCAGCCCCAGCATTTT.

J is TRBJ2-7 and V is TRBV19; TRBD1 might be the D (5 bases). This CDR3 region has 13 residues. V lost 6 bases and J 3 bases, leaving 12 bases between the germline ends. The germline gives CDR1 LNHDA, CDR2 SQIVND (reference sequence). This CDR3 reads CASSYDRGYEQYF. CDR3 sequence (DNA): TGTGCCAGTAGCTACGACAGAGGCTACGAGCAGTACTTC.

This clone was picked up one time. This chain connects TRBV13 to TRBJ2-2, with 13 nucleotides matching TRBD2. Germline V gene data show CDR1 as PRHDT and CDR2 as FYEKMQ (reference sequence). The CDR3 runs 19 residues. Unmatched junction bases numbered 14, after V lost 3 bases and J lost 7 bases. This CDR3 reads CASSFHLPGLAGWSGELFF. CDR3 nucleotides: TGTGCCAGCAGCTTCCACTTACCGGGACTAGCGGGATGGAGCGGGGAGCTGTTTTTT.

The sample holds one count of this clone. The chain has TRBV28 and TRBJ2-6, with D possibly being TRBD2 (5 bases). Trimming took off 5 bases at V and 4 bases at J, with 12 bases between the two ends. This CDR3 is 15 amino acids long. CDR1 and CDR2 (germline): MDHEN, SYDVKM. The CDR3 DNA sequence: TGTGCCAGCAGTCTCGCGGGCTTGGGGGCCAACGTCCTGACTTTC. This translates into CASSLAGLGANVLTF.

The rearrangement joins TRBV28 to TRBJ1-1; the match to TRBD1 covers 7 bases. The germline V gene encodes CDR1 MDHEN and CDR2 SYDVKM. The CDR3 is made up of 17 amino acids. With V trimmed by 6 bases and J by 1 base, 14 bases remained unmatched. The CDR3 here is CASSLPTGAAGNTEAFF. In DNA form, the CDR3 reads TGTGCCAGCAGCTTACCTACAGGGGCAGCCGGGAACACTGAAGCTTTCTTT.

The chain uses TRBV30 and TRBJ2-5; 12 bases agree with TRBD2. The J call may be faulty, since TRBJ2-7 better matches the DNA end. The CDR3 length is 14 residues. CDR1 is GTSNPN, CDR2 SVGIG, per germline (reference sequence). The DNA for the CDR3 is TGTGCCTGGAGCGGGACTAGCGGGCTCTACGAGCAGTACTTC. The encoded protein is CAWSGTSGLYEQYF.

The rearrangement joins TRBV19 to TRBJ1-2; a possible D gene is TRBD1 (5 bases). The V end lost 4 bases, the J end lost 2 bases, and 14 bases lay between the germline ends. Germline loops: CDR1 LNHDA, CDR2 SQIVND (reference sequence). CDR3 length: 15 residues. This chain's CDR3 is CASSKPGLRNYGYTF. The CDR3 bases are TGTGCCAGTAGTAAACCGGGACTTCGGAACTATGGCTACACCTTC.

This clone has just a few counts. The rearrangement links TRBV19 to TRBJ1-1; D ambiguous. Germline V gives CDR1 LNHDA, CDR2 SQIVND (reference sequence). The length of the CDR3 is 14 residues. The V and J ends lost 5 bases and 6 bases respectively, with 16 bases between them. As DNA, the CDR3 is TGTGCCAGTAGTCCTGATAGTGATTACGCTGAAGCTTTCTTT. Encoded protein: CASSPDSDYAEAFF.

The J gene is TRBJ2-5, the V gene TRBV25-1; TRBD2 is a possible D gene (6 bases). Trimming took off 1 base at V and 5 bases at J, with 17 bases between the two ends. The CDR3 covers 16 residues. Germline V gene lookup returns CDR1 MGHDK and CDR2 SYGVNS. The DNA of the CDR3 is TGTGCCAGCAGTGAATTAGGTAGCGGAGGCGGGGAGACCCAGTACTTC. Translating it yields CASSELGSGGGETQYF.

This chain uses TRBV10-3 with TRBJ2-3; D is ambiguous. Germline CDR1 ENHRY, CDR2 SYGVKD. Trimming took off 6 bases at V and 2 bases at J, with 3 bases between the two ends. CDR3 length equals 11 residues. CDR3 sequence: CAIRLTDTQYF. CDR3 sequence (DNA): TGTGCCATCAGACTCACAGATACGCAGTATTTT.

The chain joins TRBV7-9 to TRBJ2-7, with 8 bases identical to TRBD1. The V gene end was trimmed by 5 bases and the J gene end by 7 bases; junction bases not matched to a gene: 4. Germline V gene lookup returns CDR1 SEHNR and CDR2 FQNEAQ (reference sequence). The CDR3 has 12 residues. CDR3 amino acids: CASSLQGVEQYF. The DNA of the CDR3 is TGTGCCAGCAGCCTACAGGGGGTTGAGCAGTACTTC.

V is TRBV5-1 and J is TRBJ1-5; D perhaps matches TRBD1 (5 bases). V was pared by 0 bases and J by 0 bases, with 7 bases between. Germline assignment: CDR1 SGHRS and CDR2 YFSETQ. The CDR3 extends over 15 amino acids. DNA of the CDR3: TGCGCCAGCAGCTTGGGGGGGGTTAGCAATCAGCCCCAGCATTTT. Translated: CASSLGGVSNQPQHF. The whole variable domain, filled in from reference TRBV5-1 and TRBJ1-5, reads KAGVTQTPRYLIKTRGQQVTLSCSPISGHRSVSWYQQTPGQGLQFLFEYFSETQRNKGNFPGRFSGRQFSNSRSEMNVSTLELGDSALYLCASSLGGVSNQPQHFGDGTRLSIL.

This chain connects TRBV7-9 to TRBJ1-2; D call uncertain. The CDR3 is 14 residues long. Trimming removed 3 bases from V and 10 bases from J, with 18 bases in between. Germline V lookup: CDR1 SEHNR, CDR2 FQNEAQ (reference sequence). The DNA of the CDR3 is TGTGCCAGCAGCTTGAATTTAGTTGGGCAGATCTACACCTTC. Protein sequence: CASSLNLVGQIYTF.

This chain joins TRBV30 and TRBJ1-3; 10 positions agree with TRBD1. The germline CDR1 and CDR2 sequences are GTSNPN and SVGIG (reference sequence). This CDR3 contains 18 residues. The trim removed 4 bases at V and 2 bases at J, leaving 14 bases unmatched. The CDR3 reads CAWIPRGTGAFPGNTIYF. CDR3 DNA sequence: TGTGCCTGGATACCCCGAGGGACAGGGGCTTTTCCTGGAAACACCATATATTTT. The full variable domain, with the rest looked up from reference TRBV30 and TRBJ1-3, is SQTIHQWPATLVQPVGSPLSLECTVEGTSNPNLYWYRQAAGRGLQLLFYSVGIGQISSEVPQNLSASRPQDRQFILSSKKLLLSDSGFYLCAWIPRGTGAFPGNTIYFGEGSWLTVV.

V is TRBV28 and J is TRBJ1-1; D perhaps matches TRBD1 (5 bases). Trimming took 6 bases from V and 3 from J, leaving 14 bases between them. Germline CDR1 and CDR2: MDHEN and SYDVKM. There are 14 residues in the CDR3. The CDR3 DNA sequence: TGTGCCAGCAGCCTCGGCGGGGCTTACACTGAAGCTTTCTTT. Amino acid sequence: CASSLGGAYTEAFF.

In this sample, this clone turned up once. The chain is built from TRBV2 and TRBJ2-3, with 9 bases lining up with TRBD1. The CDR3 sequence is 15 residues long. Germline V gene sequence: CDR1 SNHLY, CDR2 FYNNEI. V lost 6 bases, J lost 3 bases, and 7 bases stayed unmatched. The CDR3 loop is CASRGQGQPTDTQYF. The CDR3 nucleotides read TGTGCCAGCAGGGGACAGGGTCAGCCAACAGATACGCAGTATTTT.

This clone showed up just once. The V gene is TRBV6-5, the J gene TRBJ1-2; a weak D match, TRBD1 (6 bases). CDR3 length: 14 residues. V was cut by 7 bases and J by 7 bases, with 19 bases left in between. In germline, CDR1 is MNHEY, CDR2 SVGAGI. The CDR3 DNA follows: TGTGCCAGCACCGCCAAGTGGGGGCAGGGTGGCTACACCTTC. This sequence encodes CASTAKWGQGGYTF.

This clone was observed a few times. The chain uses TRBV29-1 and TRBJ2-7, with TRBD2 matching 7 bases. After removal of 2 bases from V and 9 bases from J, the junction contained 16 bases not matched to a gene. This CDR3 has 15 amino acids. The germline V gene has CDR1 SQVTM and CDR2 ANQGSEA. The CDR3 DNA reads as TGCAGCGTTGAAACCGCTACGACTAGCTCACGCAGGCAGTACTTC. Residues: CSVETATTSSRRQYF.

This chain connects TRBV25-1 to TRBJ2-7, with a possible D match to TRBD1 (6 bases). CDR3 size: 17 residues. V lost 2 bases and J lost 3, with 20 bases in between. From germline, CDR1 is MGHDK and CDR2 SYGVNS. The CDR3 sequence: CASSEPLRDTCFYEQYF. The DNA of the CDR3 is TGTGCCAGCAGTGAACCACTCCGGGACACTTGCTTCTACGAGCAGTACTTC.

The CDR3 region has the DNA TGTGCCAGCAGTTACTCGTCCAGGGGGACCAATCAGCCCCAGCATTTT. Translated: CASSYSSRGTNQPQHF. The chain uses TRBV6-6 and TRBJ1-5; TRBD1 aligns across 7 bases. This CDR3 contains 16 residues. The germline V gene has CDR1 MNHNY and CDR2 SVGAGI (reference sequence). Unmatched junction bases numbered 5, after V lost 0 bases and J lost 3 bases.